This T cell receptor (beta chain) was observed in a study of blood T cells in healthy people across ages. Study conclusions and caveats: As age increased, TCR beta diversity per million T cells fell in a roughly linear fashion. Long-lived donors had more naive CD4+ cells and higher diversity than aged donors.

Each donor was a healthy Caucasian individual from Russia, aged roughly 6 to 100. In regard to this clonotype: Its antigen is as yet unknown.

V lost 5 bases and J 4 bases, leaving 13 bases between the germline ends. This CDR3 spans 15 amino acids. Looked up from germline, CDR1 is SGHRS and CDR2 is YFSETQ. Then a second PCR, running about 7 to 11 cycles, was carried out with a sample-barcoded 5' primer and a J-beta primer mix. One entry per CDR3 protein, called by TCRdb with MiXCR from the 5' RACE reads. The data show over 1,300,000 distinct CDR3 sequences, 59% seen once. Sequencing was done on a sample of blood. This TCR derives from a man between 18 and 29 years old in good health. The V call is TRBV5-1, the J call TRBJ2-6, with D possibly TRBD1 on 5 matching bases. The CDR3 region has the DNA TGCGCCAGCAGACAGACAGATTCCGGGGCCAACGTCCTGACTTTC. Its translation is CASRQTDSGANVLTF.